This entry lists 23 T cell receptor beta chains sequenced from one sample in a study of shared clonotypes between healthy human individuals. The data were produced by immunoSEQ multiplex PCR, yet TCRdb's version contains in-frame clones alone and is incomplete. Of about 2.3 million clones listed, over 85% are singletons. Sequenced input: naive CD4+ T cells from PBMCs. Described subset: CD45RA+ positively selected. Receptors were obtained from a man aged 18 to 35 in good health. Some clones in this sample may be carry-over from other donors' samples.

Turning to this clone: One end of the junction is discordant with germline, which a read error may explain. The V call is TRBV10-1, the J call TRBJ2-2, with TRBD1 matching 7 bases. This CDR3 has 14 residues. The germline V gene has CDR1 WNHNN and CDR2 SYGVQD (reference sequence). The CDR3 here is CASGDRVNTGELFF. In DNA form, the CDR3 reads TGCGCCAGCGGTGACAGGGTGAACACCGGGGAGCTGTTTTTT.

The chain links TRBV10-3 to TRBJ1-2, with 9 bases lining up with TRBD1. This CDR3 contains 15 residues. The germline gives CDR1 ENHRY, CDR2 SYGVKD. The junction had 10 bases not matched to a gene; V was cut back by 2 bases and J by 9 bases. CDR3 DNA sequence: TGTGCCATCAGTGAGATGAATACAGGGGGCGGAAGCTACACCTTC. It codes for CAISEMNTGGGSYTF.

The chain is built from TRBV27 and TRBJ2-7; TRBD1 aligns across 8 bases. V shed 4 bases, J shed 2 bases, and the junction held 4 bases outside the gene matches. Germline CDR1 MNHEY, CDR2 SMNVEV (reference sequence). This CDR3 region has 14 residues. CDR3: CASSSWGQAYEQYF. DNA of the CDR3: TGTGCCAGCAGTTCCTGGGGACAGGCCTACGAGCAGTACTTC.

As to this clone: The same CDR3 also results from other DNA sequences found in this sample. The rearrangement links TRBV2 to TRBJ1-4; D possibly corresponds to TRBD1 (5 bases). Germline V lookup: CDR1 SNHLY, CDR2 FYNNEI. V was pared by 2 bases and J by 0 bases, with 7 bases between. This CDR3 is built from 15 residues. The CDR3 spells CASSERGATNEKLFF. CDR3 DNA sequence: TGTGCCAGCAGTGAAAGGGGAGCAACTAATGAAAAACTGTTTTTT.

The rearrangement joins TRBV6-1 to TRBJ1-2; D gene uncertain. This CDR3 is built from 14 residues. Trimming cost V 1 base and J 2 bases, with 8 bases left between them. Germline V gene sequence: CDR1 MNHNS, CDR2 SASEGT. The CDR3 reads CASSEVARNYGYTF. The CDR3 DNA reads TGTGCCAGCAGTGAAGTGGCTCGCAACTATGGCTACACCTTC.

The gene calls are TRBV11-3 and TRBJ1-1, with 9 bases matching TRBD1. The CDR3 loop spans 15 amino acids. Losses at the gene ends were 4 bases for V and 1 base for J; bases not matched to a gene: 4. Germline assignment: CDR1 SGHNT and CDR2 YENEEA. The CDR3 spells CASSSGTGRNTEAFF. CDR3 sequence (DNA): TGTGCCAGCAGCTCCGGGACAGGGAGGAACACTGAAGCTTTCTTT.

V usage is TRBV28 and J usage is TRBJ2-7; 7 bases agree with TRBD1. CDR3 length equals 14 residues. The germline gives CDR1 MDHEN, CDR2 SYDVKM. The V gene end was trimmed by 10 bases and the J gene end by 3 bases; junction bases not matched to a gene: 12. In nucleotides, the CDR3 is TGTGCCACCCGCCGGACAGGAACAGACTACGAGCAGTACTTC. It yields the protein CATRRTGTDYEQYF. The full variable domain, with the rest looked up from reference TRBV28 and TRBJ2-7, is DVKVTQSSRYLVKRTGEKVFLECVQDMDHENMFWYRQDPGLGLRLIYFSYDVKMKEKGDIPEGYSVSREKKERFSLILESASTNQTSMYLCATRRTGTDYEQYFGPGTRLTVT.

The sample holds a few counts of this clone. The chain uses TRBV2 and TRBJ2-5, with 9 bases aligning to TRBD2. CDR1 is SNHLY and CDR2 is FYNNEI in the germline V gene. With V trimmed by 2 bases and J by 4 bases, 2 bases remained unmatched. CDR3 length equals 14 residues. The CDR3 here is CASSETLAGETQYF. CDR3 in DNA: TGTGCCAGCAGTGAAACACTAGCGGGAGAGACCCAGTACTTC.

The chain has TRBV2 and TRBJ1-1; D gene unclear. This CDR3 is 13 amino acids long. The ends were cut back, 6 bases at V and 6 bases at J, with 14 bases in the middle. The germline gives CDR1 SNHLY, CDR2 FYNNEI. The CDR3 region has the DNA TGTGCCAGCAGCGAAAGGGCTGGCGCTGAAGCTTTCTTT. This translates into CASSERAGAEAFF.

This chain uses TRBV28 with TRBJ2-7; D is perhaps TRBD1 (6 bases). Germline-derived CDR1 and CDR2 are MDHEN and SYDVKM. There are 15 residues in the CDR3. V lost 5 bases and J 2 bases, leaving 16 bases between the germline ends. The CDR3, as DNA: TGTGCCAGCAGTGATGGACAGCTAGTTGCCTACGAGCAGTACTTC. It yields the protein CASSDGQLVAYEQYF.

This clone has just one count. The rearrangement links TRBV11-2 to TRBJ1-4; D is undetermined. This CDR3 is 14 amino acids long. Germline CDR1 reads SGHAT; CDR2 reads FQNNGV. Trimming took 5 bases from V and 0 from J, leaving 7 bases between them. CDR3 nucleotides: TGTGCCAGCAGCCTGTTTGCAACTAATGAAAAACTGTTTTTT. This translates into CASSLFATNEKLFF.

J is TRBJ2-1 and V is TRBV20-1; the D is unclear. Trimming took 7 bases from V and 5 from J, leaving 6 bases between them. Looked up from germline, CDR1 is DFQATT and CDR2 is SNEGSKA (reference sequence). This CDR3 is built from 10 residues. The CDR3, as DNA: TGCAGTGTCGGTGACAATGAGCAGTTCTTC. Encoded protein: CSVGDNEQFF.

The chain combines TRBV6-6 with TRBJ1-1, with a weak D call TRBD1 (5 bases). In germline, CDR1 is MNHNY, CDR2 SVGAGI (reference sequence). The CDR3 contains 14 residues. V was clipped by 7 bases and J by 2 bases, with 14 bases between them. This CDR3 reads CASTPSTVNTEAFF. CDR3 sequence (DNA): TGTGCCAGCACCCCTTCGACAGTTAACACTGAAGCTTTCTTT.

This chain connects TRBV7-9 to TRBJ2-1; TRBD1 matches 10 bases. The CDR3 runs 13 residues. Per the germline V gene, CDR1 is SEHNR and CDR2 is FQNEAQ (reference sequence). V gave up 7 bases and J gave up 9 bases; unmatched junction bases: 6. For the CDR3, the DNA is TGTGCCAGCAATGCGGGACAGGGGTCTGAGCAGTTCTTC. This sequence encodes CASNAGQGSEQFF.

The chain combines TRBV6-1 with TRBJ2-7; possibly TRBD1 for D (5 bases). In germline, CDR1 is MNHNS, CDR2 SASEGT. This CDR3 comprises 15 residues. V shed 7 bases and J shed 1 base, with 17 bases lying between them. The CDR3 nucleotides read TGTGCCAGCACCCCCCCCGGAAGGGGATCCTACGAGCAGTACTTC. Amino acids: CASTPPGRGSYEQYF.

This clone showed up just once. V gene TRBV5-1 combines with J gene TRBJ2-3; a possible D gene is TRBD2 (5 bases). Germline V CDR1 and CDR2: SGHRS, YFSETQ. CDR3 length: 15 amino acids. V was pared by 1 base and J by 2 bases, with 11 bases between. CDR3 sequence (DNA): TGCGCCAGCAGCTTGTATGCGGGTGTCACAGATACGCAGTATTTT. This sequence encodes CASSLYAGVTDTQYF. The full variable domain, in which reference TRBV5-1 and TRBJ2-3 provide the parts outside the CDR3, is KAGVTQTPRYLIKTRGQQVTLSCSPISGHRSVSWYQQTPGQGLQFLFEYFSETQRNKGNFPGRFSGRQFSNSRSEMNVSTLELGDSALYLCASSLYAGVTDTQYFGPGTRLTVL.

Concerning this clone: The sample contains more than one DNA sequence encoding this CDR3. This chain links TRBV5-1 with TRBJ2-7; D is uncertain. Germline V gene data show CDR1 as SGHRS and CDR2 as YFSETQ. Trimming removed 0 bases from V and 2 bases from J, with 12 bases in between. This CDR3 is built from 15 residues. CDR3 DNA: TGCGCCAGCAGCTTGGCCTCCGGCGTTGCCTACGAGCAGTACTTC. This codes for CASSLASGVAYEQYF.

The rearrangement links TRBV28 to TRBJ2-2, with D unresolved. The CDR3 loop spans 13 amino acids. The V and J ends lost 6 bases and 7 bases respectively, with 12 bases between them. Looked up from germline, CDR1 is MDHEN and CDR2 is SYDVKM. The CDR3 loop is CASSLSGRGELFF. CDR3 in DNA: TGTGCCAGCAGCCTCTCGGGTCGCGGGGAGCTGTTTTTT.

The chain combines TRBV5-1 with TRBJ1-3; no firm D call. Trimming shortened V by 1 base and J by 0 bases, and 11 bases separated the two germline ends. Germline loops: CDR1 SGHRS, CDR2 YFSETQ. This CDR3 comprises 16 residues. In nucleotides, the CDR3 is TGCGCCAGCAGCTTGAGCGGGTACAACTCTGGAAACACCATATATTTT. Encoded protein: CASSLSGYNSGNTIYF.

This clone was recorded only once. The sample has other DNA sequences that encode this CDR3 too. CDR3 coding DNA: TGTGCCAGCAGCTTAGCTAGACCTAGCACAGATACGCAGTATTTT. Translating gives CASSLARPSTDTQYF. This chain uses TRBV7-9 with TRBJ2-3; no definite D call. The V and J ends lost 0 bases and 0 bases respectively, with 7 bases between them. This CDR3 comprises 15 residues. Germline V CDR1 and CDR2: SEHNR, FQNEAQ (reference sequence).

The CDR3 sequence is CASSLEGLAKNIQYF. The CDR3 bases are TGCGCCAGCAGCTTGGAGGGGCTAGCCAAAAACATTCAGTACTTC. The rearrangement uses TRBV5-1 and TRBJ2-4, with D perhaps matching TRBD1 (5 bases). CDR1 and CDR2 from the germline V gene are SGHRS and YFSETQ. This CDR3 region has 15 residues. V lost 0 bases to trimming and J lost 0 bases, with 7 bases between them.

The chain employs TRBV11-3 and TRBJ2-6, with 7 bases aligning to TRBD1. The V and J ends lost 5 bases and 4 bases, in that order; junction bases with no gene match: 5. In germline, CDR1 is SGHNT, CDR2 YENEEA. CDR3 length equals 15 residues. The CDR3 DNA reads as TGTGCCAGCAGCAAGGGGGCGTTAGGGGCCAACGTCCTGACTTTC. Its translation is CASSKGALGANVLTF.

As regards this clone: The identical CDR3 is also encoded by other nucleotide sequences in the sample. The V call is TRBV7-2, the J call TRBJ2-7; D not resolved. The CDR3 contains 12 residues. Germline lookup yields CDR1 SGHTA and CDR2 FQGNSA. Trimming took off 1 base at V and 6 bases at J, with 7 bases between the two ends. CDR3: CASSLVGPEQYF. Written as DNA, the CDR3 is TGTGCCAGCAGCTTAGTCGGACCCGAGCAGTACTTC.